This TCR beta chain was found in a study of T cells in narcolepsy. Study at large: Donors had narcolepsy type 1 or type 2, or were healthy controls.

Profiled with immunoSEQ multiplex PCR; TCRdb holds only in-frame clones, not every one. This table holds just under 30,000 clones, around 87% found once. This clone was detected only once. Its antigen is undetermined. Study-level points and caveats: Autoreactive clonotypes reportedly recurred in blood of same and different patients, not controls.

Looked up from germline, CDR1 is GTSNPN and CDR2 is SVGIG (reference sequence). The CDR3 spans 15 residues. The clonotype was recovered from a human donor in good health. V and J are TRBV30 and TRBJ2-3; D ambiguous. The material sequenced was memory (CD45RA-) CD4+ T cells from blood. CDR3 protein: CAARAARASTDTQYF. In nucleotides, the CDR3 is TGTGCTGCCCGAGCTGCTAGAGCAAGCACAGATACGCAGTATTTT.